Sequencing of this T cell receptor beta chain was carried out in a study of cytomegalovirus exposure and HLA in healthy donors. Study findings and constraints: A missense DCLRE1C variant was associated with V- and J-gene trimming of TCR beta chains in a later analysis, and an independent cohort replicated the association. Analyzed later, association rates of TCRs varied across HLA loci, with DRB1 most and HLA-C fewest.

Trimming shortened V by 2 bases and J by 1 base, and 9 bases separated the two germline ends. The CDR3 has 14 amino acids. Germline CDR1 reads SGHNT; CDR2 reads YENEEA. Researchers ran the PCR with 60 Vbeta and 13 Jbeta primers. TCRdb's table, derived via immunoSEQ multiplex PCR, lists solely in-frame clones and lacks some. The table includes 70,000 to 100,000 clones, about four fifths detected once. About this clone: The antigen is undetermined.

Sample: PBMCs. J is TRBJ2-7 and V is TRBV11-3; unclear D gene. The TCR comes from a man in his forties or fifties in good health and CMV-seropositive. CDR3 sequence: CASSLSLTSYEQYF. CDR3 in DNA: TGTGCCAGCAGCTTATCTCTAACTTCCTACGAGCAGTACTTC. The complete variable domain, with remaining parts taken from reference TRBV11-3 and TRBJ2-7, reads EAGVVQSPRYKIIEKKQPVAFWCNPISGHNTLYWYLQNLGQGPELLIRYENEEAVDDSQLPKDRFSAERLKGVDSTLKIQPAELGDSAVYLCASSLSLTSYEQYFGPGTRLTVT.